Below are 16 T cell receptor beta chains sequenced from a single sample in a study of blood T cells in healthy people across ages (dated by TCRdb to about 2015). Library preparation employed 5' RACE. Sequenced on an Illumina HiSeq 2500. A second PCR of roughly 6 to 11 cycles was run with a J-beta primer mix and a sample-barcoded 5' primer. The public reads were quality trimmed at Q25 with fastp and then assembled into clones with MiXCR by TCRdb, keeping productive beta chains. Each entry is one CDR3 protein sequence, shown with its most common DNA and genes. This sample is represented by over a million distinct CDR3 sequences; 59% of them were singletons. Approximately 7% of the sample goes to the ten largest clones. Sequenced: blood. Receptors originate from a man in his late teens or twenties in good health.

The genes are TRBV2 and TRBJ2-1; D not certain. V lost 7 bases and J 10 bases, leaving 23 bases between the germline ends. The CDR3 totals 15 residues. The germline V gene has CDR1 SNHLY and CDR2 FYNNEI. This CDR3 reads CASTARLPGSWEQFF. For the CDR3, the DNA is TGTGCCAGCACCGCGCGACTCCCCGGTAGTTGGGAGCAGTTCTTC.

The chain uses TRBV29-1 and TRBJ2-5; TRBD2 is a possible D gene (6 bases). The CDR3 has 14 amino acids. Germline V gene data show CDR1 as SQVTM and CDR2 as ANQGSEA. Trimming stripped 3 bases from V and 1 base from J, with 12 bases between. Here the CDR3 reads CSVESISGQETQYF. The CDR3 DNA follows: TGCAGCGTTGAGAGTATTAGCGGCCAAGAGACCCAGTACTTC.

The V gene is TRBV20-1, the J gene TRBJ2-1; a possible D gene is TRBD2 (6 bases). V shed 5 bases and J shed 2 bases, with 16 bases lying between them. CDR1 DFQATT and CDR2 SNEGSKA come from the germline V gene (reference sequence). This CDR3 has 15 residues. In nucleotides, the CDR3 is TGCAGTGCTGCAGGTTCGAGACTAGCCTACAATGAGCAGTTCTTC. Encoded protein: CSAAGSRLAYNEQFF.

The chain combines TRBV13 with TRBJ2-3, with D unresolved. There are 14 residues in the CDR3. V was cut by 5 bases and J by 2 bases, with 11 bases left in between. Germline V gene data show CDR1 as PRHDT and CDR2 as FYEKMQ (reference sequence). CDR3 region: CASSPDWITDTQYF. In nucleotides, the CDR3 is TGTGCCAGCAGCCCCGACTGGATCACAGATACGCAGTATTTT.

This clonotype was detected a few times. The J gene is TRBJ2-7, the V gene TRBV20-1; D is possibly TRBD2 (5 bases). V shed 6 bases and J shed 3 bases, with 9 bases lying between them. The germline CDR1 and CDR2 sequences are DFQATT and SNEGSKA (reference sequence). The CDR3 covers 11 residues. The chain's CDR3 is CSATGDYEQYF. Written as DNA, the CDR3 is TGCAGTGCCACCGGGGACTACGAGCAGTACTTC.

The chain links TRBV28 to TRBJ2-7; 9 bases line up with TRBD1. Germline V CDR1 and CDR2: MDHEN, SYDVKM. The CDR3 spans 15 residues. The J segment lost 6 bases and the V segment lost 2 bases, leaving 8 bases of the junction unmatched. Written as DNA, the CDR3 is TGTGCCAGCAGTTTAGGGGACAGGGCTCGAAGCGAGCAGTACTTC. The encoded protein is CASSLGDRARSEQYF.

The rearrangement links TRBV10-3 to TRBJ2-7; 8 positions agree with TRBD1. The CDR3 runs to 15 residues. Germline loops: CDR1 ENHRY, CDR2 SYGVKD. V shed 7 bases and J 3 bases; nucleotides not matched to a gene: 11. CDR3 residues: CAIKGGAGGGYEQYF. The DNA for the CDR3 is TGTGCCATCAAAGGAGGGGCAGGGGGCGGCTACGAGCAGTACTTC.

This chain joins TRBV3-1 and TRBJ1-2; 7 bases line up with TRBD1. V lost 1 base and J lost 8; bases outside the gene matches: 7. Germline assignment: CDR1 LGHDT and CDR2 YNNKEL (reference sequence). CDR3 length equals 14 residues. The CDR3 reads CASSQVRQGGGYTF. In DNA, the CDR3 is TGTGCCAGCAGCCAAGTAAGACAGGGAGGCGGCTACACCTTC.

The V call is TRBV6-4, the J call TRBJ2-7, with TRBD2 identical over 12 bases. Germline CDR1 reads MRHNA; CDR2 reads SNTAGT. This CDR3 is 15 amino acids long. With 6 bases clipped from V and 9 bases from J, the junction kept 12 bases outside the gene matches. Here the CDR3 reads CASRPRLAGAVLQYF. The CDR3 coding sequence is TGTGCCAGCAGACCTAGACTAGCGGGAGCTGTATTGCAGTACTTC.

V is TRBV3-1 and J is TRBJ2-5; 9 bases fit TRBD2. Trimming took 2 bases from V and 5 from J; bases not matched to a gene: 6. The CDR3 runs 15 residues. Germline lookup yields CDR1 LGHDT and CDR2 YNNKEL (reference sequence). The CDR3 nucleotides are TGTGCCAGCAGCCAATTAGCGGGAGACTGGGAGACCCAGTACTTC. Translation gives CASSQLAGDWETQYF.

DNA of the CDR3: TGCGCCAGCAGCCAGGGCGCCGGACTGAGTGAGCAGTTCTTC. Amino acids: CASSQGAGLSEQFF. The chain recombines TRBV4-1 with TRBJ2-1; possible D gene TRBD2, 5 bases. Germline V lookup: CDR1 MGHRA, CDR2 YSYEKL. V lost 3 bases and J 9 bases, leaving 15 bases between the germline ends. This CDR3 is built from 14 residues.

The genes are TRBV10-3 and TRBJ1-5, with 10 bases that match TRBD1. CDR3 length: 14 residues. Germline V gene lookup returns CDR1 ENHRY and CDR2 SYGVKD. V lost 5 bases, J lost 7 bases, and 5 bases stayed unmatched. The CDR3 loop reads CAISLGTGAQPQHF. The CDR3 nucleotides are TGTGCCATCAGTCTCGGGACAGGGGCACAGCCCCAGCATTTT.

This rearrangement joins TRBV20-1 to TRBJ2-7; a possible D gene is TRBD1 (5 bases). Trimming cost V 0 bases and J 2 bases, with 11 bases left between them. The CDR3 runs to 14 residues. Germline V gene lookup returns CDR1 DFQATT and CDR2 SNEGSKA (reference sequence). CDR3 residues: CSARDTAGTYEQYF. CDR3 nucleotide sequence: TGCAGTGCTAGAGATACGGCAGGGACCTACGAGCAGTACTTC.

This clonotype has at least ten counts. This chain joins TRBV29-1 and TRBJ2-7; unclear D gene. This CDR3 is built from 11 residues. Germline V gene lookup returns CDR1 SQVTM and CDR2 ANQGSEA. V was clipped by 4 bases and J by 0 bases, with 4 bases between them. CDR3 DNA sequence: TGCAGCGTTGGGGACTCCTACGAGCAGTACTTC. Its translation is CSVGDSYEQYF.

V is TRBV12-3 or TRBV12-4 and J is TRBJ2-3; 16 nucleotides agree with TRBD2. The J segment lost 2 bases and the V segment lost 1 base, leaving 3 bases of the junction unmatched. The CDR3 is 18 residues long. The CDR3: CASSLVGLAGGTTDTQYF. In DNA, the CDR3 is TGTGCCAGCAGTTTAGTGGGACTAGCGGGAGGGACCACAGATACGCAGTATTTT.

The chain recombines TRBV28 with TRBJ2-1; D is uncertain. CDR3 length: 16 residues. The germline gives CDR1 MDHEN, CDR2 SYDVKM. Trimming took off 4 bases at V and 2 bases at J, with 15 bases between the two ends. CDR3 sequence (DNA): TGTGCCAGCAGTTCCCCCGAGCAGTCCCCCTACAATGAGCAGTTCTTC. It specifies CASSSPEQSPYNEQFF.